The 8 T cell receptor beta chains reported below all come from one sample, sequenced in a study. TCRdb ran MiXCR on the 5' RACE reads and lists one entry per CDR3 protein. The sample holds tens of thousands of distinct CDR3 sequences, around 28% seen once. Sequencing was performed on tumor-infiltrating memory CD4+ T cells sorted from the breast tumor. The sample's subset: memory CD4+ T cells, CD4+CD45RO+CD25-. The source is a female donor with breast cancer.

This clonotype was detected only a few times. V usage is TRBV7-2 and J usage is TRBJ2-1, with unresolved D. CDR3 length: 14 residues. Trimming removed 1 base at V and 5 bases at J, with 9 bases between. Germline loops: CDR1 SGHTA, CDR2 FQGNSA. For the CDR3, the DNA is TGTGCCAGCAGCTTAGGACATGCTAACAATGAGCAGTTCTTC. Translated: CASSLGHANNEQFF.

This clonotype was counted only a few times. The chain recombines TRBV28 with TRBJ2-7; D perhaps matches TRBD2 (5 bases). V lost 1 base to trimming and J lost 6 bases, with 7 bases between them. CDR1 is MDHEN and CDR2 is SYDVKM in the germline V gene. This CDR3 spans 12 amino acids. The CDR3 reads CASSLLGSEQYF. The CDR3 nucleotides are TGTGCCAGCAGTTTATTGGGGAGCGAGCAGTACTTC. Based on the CDR3 plus reference TRBV28 and TRBJ2-7, the full variable domain is DVKVTQSSRYLVKRTGEKVFLECVQDMDHENMFWYRQDPGLGLRLIYFSYDVKMKEKGDIPEGYSVSREKKERFSLILESASTNQTSMYLCASSLLGSEQYFGPGTRLTVT.

Comments on this clonotype: Germline is not matched at one junction end, which may reflect a read error. V and J are TRBV6-1 and TRBJ1-2, with D perhaps TRBD1 (6 bases). There are 13 residues in the CDR3. The V gene's germline CDR1 is MNHNS and CDR2 SASEGT. CDR3 sequence: CASSEVTGRGYAF. CDR3 bases: TGTGCCAGCAGTGAGGTAACAGGGAGAGGCTACGCCTTC.

This clonotype was picked up a small number of times. The genes are TRBV24-1 and TRBJ2-3; no clear D gene. V lost 5 bases and J lost 2, with 10 bases in between. The CDR3 runs 14 residues. Looked up from germline, CDR1 is KGHDR and CDR2 is SFDVKD. In DNA form, the CDR3 reads TGTGCCACCAGTGGGGTACGGTACACAGATACGCAGTATTTT. Amino acid sequence: CATSGVRYTDTQYF.

This rearrangement joins TRBV28 to TRBJ2-3; possibly TRBD1 for D (5 bases). The CDR3 loop spans 15 amino acids. V lost 1 base and J 0 bases, leaving 8 bases between the germline ends. CDR1 is MDHEN and CDR2 is SYDVKM in the germline V gene. CDR3 sequence (DNA): TGTGCCAGCAGTTTATTTCCAGGGAGCACAGATACGCAGTATTTT. It encodes CASSLFPGSTDTQYF.

The chain carries TRBV2 and TRBJ2-7; TRBD1 aligns across 9 bases. Germline V gene sequence: CDR1 SNHLY, CDR2 FYNNEI. The CDR3 spans 12 residues. Trimming at V came to 8 bases and at J to 7 bases, leaving 6 bases not matched to a gene. The CDR3 is CASFDRGVEQYF. The CDR3 DNA sequence: TGTGCCAGCTTCGACAGGGGGGTTGAGCAGTACTTC.

The rearrangement uses TRBV20-1 and TRBJ1-6; D is possibly TRBD1 (5 bases). This CDR3 is 12 amino acids long. Germline V gene sequence: CDR1 DFQATT, CDR2 SNEGSKA (reference sequence). Trimming stripped 3 bases from V and 5 bases from J, with 5 bases between. CDR3 in amino acids: CSARGDNSPLHF. Written as DNA, the CDR3 is TGCAGTGCTAGGGGGGATAATTCACCCCTCCACTTT.

This sequence joins TRBV30 and TRBJ1-2, with 7 bases matching TRBD1. With 2 bases clipped from V and 2 bases from J, the junction kept 5 bases outside the gene matches. Germline assignment: CDR1 GTSNPN and CDR2 SVGIG (reference sequence). The CDR3 has 14 amino acids. The CDR3 DNA is TGTGCCTGGAGTTCGGCAGGGGGAAACTATGGCTACACCTTC. It is translated as CAWSSAGGNYGYTF.